The 27 T cell receptor beta chains in this list originate from one sample, sequenced in a study of T cell responses to AZD1222 COVID-19 vaccine. This table comes from immunoSEQ multiplex PCR, and its TCRdb copy is limited to in-frame clones, with some not included. The table has some 140,000 clones, more than 85% seen once. Sequencing was performed on peripheral blood, taken on day 0 of AZD1222 vaccination. Source of these receptors: an adult in good health.

V gene TRBV7-3 combines with J gene TRBJ2-2; tentatively, D is TRBD2 (7 bases). Germline V lookup: CDR1 SGHTA, CDR2 FQGTGA. Trimming pared 2 bases from V and 5 bases from J, leaving 12 bases between. The CDR3 runs to 15 residues. Here the CDR3 reads CASSLRGAETGELFF. DNA for the CDR3: TGTGCCAGCAGCTTACGGGGGGCAGAGACCGGGGAGCTGTTTTTT.

V and J are TRBV24-1 and TRBJ1-1; D is possibly TRBD1 (5 bases). The germline V gene encodes CDR1 KGHDR and CDR2 SFDVKD. The CDR3 extends over 15 amino acids. Trimming took off 4 bases at V and 3 bases at J, with 14 bases between the two ends. The chain's CDR3 is CATSEPREEYTEAFF. The DNA of the CDR3 is TGTGCCACCAGTGAGCCCAGGGAGGAGTACACTGAAGCTTTCTTT.

This chain connects TRBV4-1 to TRBJ1-2; 7 bases are a match to TRBD1. Looked up from germline, CDR1 is MGHRA and CDR2 is YSYEKL. The CDR3 runs to 14 residues. The V gene end was trimmed by 4 bases and the J gene end by 0 bases; junction bases not matched to a gene: 2. CDR3 amino acids: CASSRDSSNYGYTF. The CDR3 nucleotides read TGCGCCAGCAGCCGGGACAGTTCTAACTATGGCTACACCTTC.

The CDR3 is CASSPSGGRPTTNEKLFF. In DNA form, the CDR3 reads TGTGCCAGCAGCCCATCCGGGGGGCGGCCCACAACTAATGAAAAACTGTTTTTT. The chain employs TRBV4-2 and TRBJ1-4; possibly TRBD1 for D (6 bases). V was clipped by 4 bases and J by 0 bases, with 18 bases between them. Germline assignment: CDR1 LGHNA and CDR2 YNFKEQ. The CDR3 has 18 amino acids.

The chain is built from TRBV11-3 and TRBJ2-3; D may match TRBD1 or TRBD2 (5 bases each). There are 16 residues in the CDR3. The V gene's germline CDR1 is SGHNT and CDR2 YENEEA. Trimming took off 5 bases at V and 3 bases at J, with 18 bases between the two ends. The CDR3 reads CASSPQLGVRTDTQYF. In DNA form, the CDR3 reads TGTGCCAGCAGCCCCCAACTAGGGGTTAGGACAGATACGCAGTATTTT.

The chain employs TRBV2 and TRBJ1-2; D remains unclear. This CDR3 comprises 12 residues. Looked up from germline, CDR1 is SNHLY and CDR2 is FYNNEI. V lost 1 base to trimming and J lost 2 bases, with 2 bases between them. The CDR3 nucleotides are TGTGCCAGCAGTGAAGTCAACTATGGCTACACCTTC. It encodes CASSEVNYGYTF.

V and J are TRBV29-1 and TRBJ2-1; TRBD1 matches at 9 bases. Germline CDR1 SQVTM, CDR2 ANQGSEA. V trimming: 3 bases; J trimming: 10 bases; junction bases outside the gene matches: 7. This CDR3 comprises 13 residues. The CDR3 region is CSVEGTGSGEQFF. The CDR3 DNA sequence: TGCAGCGTTGAGGGGACAGGGTCAGGGGAGCAGTTCTTC.

In its sample, this clone was seen a few times. The chain couples TRBV27 to TRBJ2-7, with D tentatively TRBD1 (6 bases). Trimming removed 2 bases from V and 3 bases from J, with 8 bases in between. The CDR3 length is 13 residues. Germline CDR1 reads MNHEY; CDR2 reads SMNVEV (reference sequence). For the CDR3, the DNA is TGTGCCAGCAGTTTAAAGGACAGCTACGAGCAGTACTTC. It codes for CASSLKDSYEQYF.

CDR3 sequence: CASSFTNGLDEQYF. The CDR3 DNA is TGTGCCAGCAGTTTTACAAACGGGCTCGACGAGCAGTACTTC. The gene calls are TRBV28 and TRBJ2-7; D ambiguous. Germline V gene sequence: CDR1 MDHEN, CDR2 SYDVKM. The CDR3 totals 14 residues. V lost 3 bases and J 5 bases, leaving 14 bases between the germline ends.

The chain has TRBV5-4 and TRBJ2-2; 11 nucleotides match TRBD2. V gave up 4 bases and J gave up 5 bases; unmatched junction bases: 10. There are 17 residues in the CDR3. Germline V gives CDR1 SGHNT, CDR2 YYREEE (reference sequence). The CDR3 coding sequence is TGTGCCAGCAGCCCGAATACCGGGACTAGCGGAACCGGGGAGCTGTTTTTT. It encodes CASSPNTGTSGTGELFF.

This rearrangement joins TRBV28 to TRBJ1-1; 7 bases match TRBD1. The CDR3 sequence is 11 residues long. The germline V gene encodes CDR1 MDHEN and CDR2 SYDVKM. Germline trimming cut 6 bases from V and 11 bases from J; bases unmatched to any gene: 6. The CDR3 DNA is TGTGCCAGCAGGTCAACAGGGGCTGCTTTCTTT. It is translated as CASRSTGAAFF.

A single count supports this clone. CDR3 region: CASGVDRSSGNTIYF. The CDR3, as DNA: TGCGCCAGCGGGGTGGACAGGAGCTCTGGAAACACCATATATTTT. The chain uses TRBV5-1 and TRBJ1-3; 7 bases match TRBD1. The V gene's germline CDR1 is SGHRS and CDR2 YFSETQ. V was pared by 7 bases and J by 0 bases, with 7 bases of the junction left unmatched. The CDR3 loop spans 15 amino acids.

The chain is built from TRBV10-1 and TRBJ1-1, with D hard to call. Trimming stripped 8 bases from V and 4 bases from J, with 11 bases between. The CDR3 has 12 amino acids. From germline, CDR1 is WNHNN and CDR2 SYGVQD (reference sequence). The CDR3 region is CASANAGTEAFF. The CDR3 nucleotides read TGCGCCAGCGCAAATGCCGGCACTGAAGCTTTCTTT.

To note about this clone: This specimen includes other DNA sequences encoding the same CDR3. The rearrangement links TRBV9 to TRBJ2-1; D unclear. V dropped 2 bases and J dropped 0 bases, with 6 bases sitting between them. Germline V CDR1 and CDR2: SGDLS, YYNGEE. The CDR3 contains 14 residues. CDR3 amino acids: CASSVASSYNEQFF. The CDR3, as DNA: TGTGCCAGCAGCGTTGCTAGCTCCTACAATGAGCAGTTCTTC.

V gene TRBV27 combines with J gene TRBJ1-1; D perhaps matches TRBD1 (5 bases). The ends were cut back, 5 bases at V and 3 bases at J, with 19 bases in the middle. This CDR3 has 16 residues. The V gene's germline CDR1 is MNHEY and CDR2 SMNVEV (reference sequence). The CDR3 loop reads CASSPLGAGRYTEAFF. The CDR3 DNA is TGTGCCAGCAGTCCTCTTGGGGCAGGGAGGTACACTGAAGCTTTCTTT.

The V gene is TRBV7-9, the J gene TRBJ1-5, with TRBD1 as a possible D gene (6 bases). V was pared by 0 bases and J by 6 bases, with 12 bases between. The V gene's germline CDR1 is SEHNR and CDR2 FQNEAQ (reference sequence). The CDR3 runs 15 residues. CDR3 region: CASSLAGGPGQPQHF. DNA of the CDR3: TGTGCCAGCAGCTTAGCCGGGGGGCCGGGTCAGCCCCAGCATTTT.

The chain joins TRBV6-2 or TRBV6-3 to TRBJ1-1, with 7 positions matching TRBD1. The ends lost 3 bases at V and 8 bases at J; junction bases unmatched: 12. Germline V gene data show CDR1 as MNHEY and CDR2 as SVGEGT. The CDR3 is made up of 15 amino acids. CDR3 DNA: TGTGCCAGCAGTTATATTCGACAGGGTTCTCCAGAAGCTTTCTTT. The encoded protein is CASSYIRQGSPEAFF.

V gene TRBV5-1 combines with J gene TRBJ1-3; D ambiguous. From germline, CDR1 is SGHRS and CDR2 YFSETQ. This CDR3 has 13 amino acids. With 0 bases removed from V and 4 bases from J, the gap between germline ends came to 5 bases. CDR3: CASSLERGNTIYF. Written as DNA, the CDR3 is TGCGCCAGCAGCTTGGAGAGGGGAAACACCATATATTTT.

J is TRBJ1-2 and V is TRBV7-7; D is uncertain. This CDR3 has 14 amino acids. Germline values: CDR1 SSHAT, CDR2 FNYEAQ (reference sequence). Trimming took 5 bases from V and 2 from J, leaving 12 bases between them. CDR3 coding DNA: TGTGCCAGCAGCCCGCTCGGAGAGAACTATGGCTACACCTTC. This codes for CASSPLGENYGYTF.

This sequence joins TRBV10-1 and TRBJ1-1; TRBD1 is a possible D gene (5 bases). The CDR3 covers 14 residues. Per the germline V gene, CDR1 is WNHNN and CDR2 is SYGVQD (reference sequence). V was cut by 6 bases and J by 4 bases, with 15 bases left in between. As DNA, the CDR3 is TGCGCCAGCAGAGGGGACCCGGCGGGCACTGAAGCTTTCTTT. It codes for CASRGDPAGTEAFF.

The CDR3 nucleotides are TGTGCCACCACAGTGTTGAGAACTGAAGCTTTCTTT. Its protein is CATTVLRTEAFF. The J gene is TRBJ1-1, the V gene TRBV28; D gene uncertain. The V and J ends lost 10 bases and 5 bases respectively, with 14 bases between them. Germline V gives CDR1 MDHEN, CDR2 SYDVKM. CDR3 length: 12 residues.

The chain couples TRBV27 to TRBJ2-4; D ambiguous. In germline, CDR1 is MNHEY, CDR2 SMNVEV (reference sequence). V gave up 8 bases and J gave up 0 bases, with 11 bases separating them. The CDR3 runs to 14 residues. CDR3 bases: TGTGCCAGCTCCTCCAGACTAGCCAAAAACATTCAGTACTTC. Protein product: CASSSRLAKNIQYF.

This chain joins TRBV6-5 and TRBJ2-7; D is perhaps TRBD1 (5 bases). The CDR3 runs to 11 residues. The germline V and J ends were trimmed by 1 base and 9 bases, with 7 bases remaining between them. CDR1 is MNHEY, CDR2 SVGAGI, per germline. CDR3 in amino acids: CASSYFDRQYF. DNA of the CDR3: TGTGCCAGCAGTTACTTTGACAGGCAGTACTTC.

The CDR3 loop reads CASAPLSGTSTDTQYF. The CDR3 DNA is TGCGCCAGCGCACCCCTTAGCGGTACTAGCACAGATACGCAGTATTTT. J is TRBJ2-3 and V is TRBV10-1; maybe TRBD2 (6 bases). The germline CDR1 and CDR2 sequences are WNHNN and SYGVQD (reference sequence). CDR3 length: 16 amino acids. V lost 8 bases to trimming and J lost 0 bases, with 18 bases between them.

The chain combines TRBV5-4 with TRBJ2-1; 8 bases map to TRBD1. The V segment lost 5 bases and the J segment 2 bases; nucleotides outside the gene matches: 9. The CDR3 totals 16 residues. Germline values: CDR1 SGHNT, CDR2 YYREEE (reference sequence). CDR3 in DNA: TGTGCCAGCAGGGCAGGGGGCGCGTTAACCTACAATGAGCAGTTCTTC. Translating it yields CASRAGGALTYNEQFF.

This chain joins TRBV27 and TRBJ2-5, with 11 nucleotides matching TRBD2. Unmatched junction bases numbered 7, after V lost 0 bases and J lost 10 bases. Germline V gene data show CDR1 as MNHEY and CDR2 as SMNVEV (reference sequence). CDR3 size: 15 residues. This CDR3 is CASSLSTSGGIGQYF. As DNA, the CDR3 is TGTGCCAGCAGTTTATCTACTAGCGGGGGAATCGGCCAGTACTTC.

V and J are TRBV5-4 and TRBJ2-5, with TRBD1 matching 7 bases. The V and J ends lost 4 bases and 2 bases, in that order; junction bases with no gene match: 11. This CDR3 contains 16 residues. Germline CDR1 and CDR2: SGHNT and YYREEE (reference sequence). CDR3 in amino acids: CASSPTPGQTQETQYF. The CDR3 nucleotides read TGTGCCAGCAGCCCTACCCCGGGACAGACACAAGAGACCCAGTACTTC. Variable domain in full (rest from reference TRBV5-4 and TRBJ2-5): ETGVTQSPTHLIKTRGQQVTLRCSSQSGHNTVSWYQQALGQGPQFIFQYYREEENGRGNFPPRFSGLQFPNYSSELNVNALELDDSALYLCASSPTPGQTQETQYFGPGTRLLVL.